The 28 T cell receptor beta chains below come from one sample, sequenced in a study of blood T cells in healthy people across ages (dated by TCRdb to the mid-2010s). Library prep was done by 5' RACE. Instrument used: Illumina HiSeq 2500. A second PCR of about 7 to 12 cycles was run with a J-beta primer mix and a sample-barcoded 5' primer. TCRdb trimmed the raw reads at Q25, called clones with MiXCR and kept productive beta chains. Here each entry gathers all rows of one CDR3 protein and keeps the most common genes and DNA. For this sample there are 550,000 to 700,000 distinct CDR3 sequences; 27% appear just once. Less than 20% of the sample goes to the ten largest clones. Sequences were obtained from blood. The receptors were sampled from a woman in her seventies in good health.

In its sample, this clonotype was seen a few times. This sequence joins TRBV7-9 and TRBJ2-1; the D gene could be TRBD1 or TRBD2 (5 bases each). Trimming left V 1 base short and J 5 bases short, with 18 bases between. Looked up from germline, CDR1 is SEHNR and CDR2 is FQNEAQ (reference sequence). The CDR3 runs to 17 residues. The CDR3 nucleotides read TGTGCCAGCAGCTTAGGGGGGAGCGGCCGCAGCGACAATGAGCAGTTCTTC. It is translated as CASSLGGSGRSDNEQFF.

This clonotype was seen just once. J is TRBJ2-7 and V is TRBV5-1; D unclear. From germline, CDR1 is SGHRS and CDR2 YFSETQ. The CDR3 spans 13 residues. Trimming took 4 bases from V and 4 from J, leaving 12 bases between them. Written as DNA, the CDR3 is TGCGCCAGCAGCCCCTCAGCCAGTTACGAGCAGTACTTC. It codes for CASSPSASYEQYF.

V usage is TRBV4-1 and J usage is TRBJ1-2, with D possibly being TRBD1 (6 bases). The germline V and J ends were trimmed by 4 bases and 8 bases, with 17 bases remaining between them. CDR1 is MGHRA and CDR2 is YSYEKL in the germline V gene. The CDR3 loop spans 14 amino acids. CDR3 sequence: CASSLQQGNRGYTF. The CDR3, as DNA: TGCGCCAGCAGCCTTCAACAGGGTAATAGGGGCTACACCTTC.

This clonotype came up a few times. This chain connects TRBV28 to TRBJ1-1, with 9 bases fitting TRBD1. The CDR3 loop spans 14 amino acids. V gave up 7 bases and J gave up 3 bases; unmatched junction bases: 6. Germline values: CDR1 MDHEN, CDR2 SYDVKM. CDR3: CASTIGTGHTEAFF. CDR3 coding DNA: TGTGCCAGCACTATAGGGACAGGGCACACTGAAGCTTTCTTT.

This clonotype was found a few times. Here the CDR3 omits its conserved ending phenylalanine or tryptophan, so a read error is the likely source. This chain joins TRBV24-1 and TRBJ1-5; D may be TRBD1 (6 bases). The V gene's germline CDR1 is KGHDR and CDR2 SFDVKD. CDR3 length: 13 residues. V dropped 8 bases and J dropped 3 bases, with 10 bases sitting between them. The CDR3 bases are TGTGCCACCAAGGGGGGAAACAATCAGCCCCAGCATCTT. The encoded protein is CATKGGNNQPQHL.

The rearrangement links TRBV20-1 to TRBJ2-5; TRBD2 matches at 10 bases. V was clipped by 2 bases and J by 3 bases; unmatched bases: 3. The CDR3 runs 14 residues. Germline lookup yields CDR1 DFQATT and CDR2 SNEGSKA (reference sequence). The CDR3 DNA sequence: TGCAGTGCTAGACTAGCGGGGGTGGAAGAGACCCAGTACTTC. Amino acids: CSARLAGVEETQYF.

This clonotype was counted between two and nine times. This rearrangement joins TRBV18 to TRBJ2-3; 10 bases fit TRBD2. CDR1 is KGHSH and CDR2 is LQKENI in the germline V gene. Trimming cost V 1 base and J 5 bases; bases outside gene matches: 9. The CDR3 runs to 17 residues. The CDR3 DNA is TGTGCCAGCTCACCACGACAAGCGGGGGGGCAAAGAGATACGCAGTATTTT. It specifies CASSPRQAGGQRDTQYF.

This clonotype has only one observation. The V and J genes are TRBV20-1 and TRBJ1-2; no clear D gene. The CDR3 contains 12 residues. V was pared by 3 bases and J by 7 bases, with 12 bases between. Germline V gene lookup returns CDR1 DFQATT and CDR2 SNEGSKA (reference sequence). CDR3 region: CSASGSGRGYTF. CDR3 DNA sequence: TGCAGTGCTAGCGGCAGTGGTCGTGGCTACACCTTC.

This clonotype was recorded a few times. The V call is TRBV14, the J call TRBJ2-6; no firm D call. Germline CDR1 and CDR2: SGHDN and FVKESK. There are 16 residues in the CDR3. V lost 6 bases to trimming and J lost 0 bases, with 12 bases between them. The CDR3 nucleotides are TGTGCCAGCAGTCCGCGTGAGAGCTCTGGGGCCAACGTCCTGACTTTC. Translation: CASSPRESSGANVLTF.

This clonotype was detected only a few times. An end of the junction differs from the germline gene, which may be a read error. The chain recombines TRBV11-2 with TRBJ2-4, with 9 bases lining up with TRBD1. Germline V gene sequence: CDR1 SGHAT, CDR2 FQNNGV. The CDR3 has 14 residues. This CDR3 is CVSSFGTGNNIQYF. The CDR3, as DNA: TGTGTCAGCAGCTTTGGGACAGGGAATAACATTCAGTACTTC.

The chain is built from TRBV5-1 and TRBJ2-3; D gene unclear. Between the trimmed V and J ends, which lost 0 bases and 10 bases, there was a span of 21 bases. This CDR3 comprises 16 residues. Looked up from germline, CDR1 is SGHRS and CDR2 is YFSETQ. This CDR3 reads CASSLVARVTQAAQYF. DNA of the CDR3: TGCGCCAGCAGCTTGGTAGCCCGGGTCACGCAGGCGGCGCAGTATTTT.

J is TRBJ2-2 and V is TRBV6-6, with TRBD2 identical over 9 bases. V was clipped by 6 bases and J by 3 bases; unmatched bases: 5. CDR1 MNHNY and CDR2 SVGAGI come from the germline V gene (reference sequence). The CDR3 totals 15 residues. The chain's CDR3 is CASRASGAYTGELFF. CDR3 nucleotides: TGTGCCAGCAGAGCTAGCGGGGCCTACACCGGGGAGCTGTTTTTT.

A few counts support this clonotype. As DNA, the CDR3 is TGTGCCAGCAGTTTAGCGGGAGGGCAGTATGAGCAGTTCTTC. This encodes CASSLAGGQYEQFF. The V gene is TRBV6-2 or TRBV6-3, the J gene TRBJ2-1; 11 nucleotides match TRBD2. Germline trimming cut 4 bases from V and 8 bases from J; bases unmatched to any gene: 4. The germline V gene has CDR1 MNHEY and CDR2 SVGEGT. The CDR3 has 14 amino acids.

This clonotype has more than one count but fewer than ten. The chain recombines TRBV24-1 with TRBJ1-2; possible D gene TRBD1, 5 bases. The CDR3 extends over 14 amino acids. V was cut by 4 bases and J by 4 bases, with 12 bases left in between. Germline values: CDR1 KGHDR, CDR2 SFDVKD. Written as DNA, the CDR3 is TGTGCCACCAGTGACCCCGGACACTCCTATGGCTACACCTTC. Encoded protein: CATSDPGHSYGYTF.

In this sample, this clonotype turned up a few times. The gene calls are TRBV18 and TRBJ1-3; perhaps TRBD1 as D (6 bases). V lost 3 bases and J lost 4, with 10 bases in between. The CDR3 is made up of 14 amino acids. Germline loops: CDR1 KGHSH, CDR2 LQKENI. The CDR3 sequence: CASSPRQDGNTIYF. CDR3 DNA: TGTGCCAGCTCACCCCGACAGGACGGAAACACCATATATTTT.

This chain joins TRBV7-2 and TRBJ1-6, with 8 bases lining up with TRBD1. V was pared by 5 bases and J by 7 bases, with 1 base of the junction left unmatched. Germline V gene lookup returns CDR1 SGHTA and CDR2 FQGNSA. The CDR3 is 13 amino acids. This CDR3 reads CASSRDRNSPLHF. CDR3 in DNA: TGTGCCAGCAGCCGGGACAGGAATTCACCCCTCCACTTT.

In its sample, this clonotype was seen many times. The V and J genes are TRBV2 and TRBJ2-1, with 8 nucleotides matching TRBD1. CDR3 length: 14 amino acids. Germline assignment: CDR1 SNHLY and CDR2 FYNNEI. With V trimmed by 6 bases and J by 4 bases, 5 bases remained unmatched. The CDR3 sequence is CASSPGTGYNEQFF. In DNA, the CDR3 is TGTGCCAGCAGCCCCGGGACAGGTTACAATGAGCAGTTCTTC.

J is TRBJ2-1 and V is TRBV10-3; D call uncertain. The germline CDR1 and CDR2 sequences are ENHRY and SYGVKD. The CDR3 contains 15 residues. V lost 4 bases to trimming and J lost 2 bases, with 12 bases between them. The CDR3 reads CAISVGAVTYNEQFF. For the CDR3, the DNA is TGTGCCATCAGTGTAGGAGCAGTAACCTACAATGAGCAGTTCTTC.

This clonotype was seen ten or more times. CDR3 protein: CASSLAPGVEKLFF. CDR3 sequence (DNA): TGTGCCAGCAGCTTAGCCCCGGGTGTCGAAAAACTGTTTTTT. The rearrangement uses TRBV7-8 and TRBJ1-4; D uncertain. The CDR3 totals 14 residues. V lost 0 bases and J lost 8, with 10 bases in between. Per germline, CDR1 SGHVS and CDR2 FQNEAQ.

The J gene is TRBJ1-5, the V gene TRBV29-1; tentatively, D is TRBD1 (6 bases). Trimming left V 6 bases short and J 2 bases short, with 23 bases between. The CDR3 is made up of 17 amino acids. The germline V gene has CDR1 SQVTM and CDR2 ANQGSEA. The CDR3 loop is CSVSMGGRGGGNQPQHF. Here the CDR3 DNA reads TGCAGCGTCTCCATGGGGGGCCGGGGGGGTGGCAATCAGCCCCAGCATTTT.

A few counts support this clonotype. The chain combines TRBV4-1 with TRBJ1-2; D is possibly TRBD1 (5 bases). There are 13 residues in the CDR3. The germline V gene has CDR1 MGHRA and CDR2 YSYEKL. Trimming shortened V by 2 bases and J by 4 bases, and 8 bases separated the two germline ends. The CDR3 DNA reads TGCGCCAGCAGCCAATCCGGGGCCTATGGCTACACCTTC. Translated: CASSQSGAYGYTF.

This chain joins TRBV27 and TRBJ2-2; 16 bases are a match to TRBD2. Germline loops: CDR1 MNHEY, CDR2 SMNVEV (reference sequence). This CDR3 is built from 18 residues. Losses at the gene ends were 6 bases for V and 3 bases for J; bases not matched to a gene: 7. The CDR3 spells CASRKGTSGGEDTGELFF. The CDR3 coding sequence is TGTGCCAGCAGAAAAGGGACTAGCGGGGGGGAGGACACCGGGGAGCTGTTTTTT.

This sequence joins TRBV5-1 and TRBJ2-2, with unresolved D. With 1 base removed from V and 4 bases from J, the gap between germline ends came to 11 bases. Germline values: CDR1 SGHRS, CDR2 YFSETQ. The CDR3 is made up of 15 amino acids. CDR3 sequence (DNA): TGCGCCAGCAGCTTGACGACAAAACCCACCGGGGAGCTGTTTTTT. It encodes CASSLTTKPTGELFF. Based on the CDR3 plus reference TRBV5-1 and TRBJ2-2, the full variable domain is KAGVTQTPRYLIKTRGQQVTLSCSPISGHRSVSWYQQTPGQGLQFLFEYFSETQRNKGNFPGRFSGRQFSNSRSEMNVSTLELGDSALYLCASSLTTKPTGELFFGEGSRLTVL.

The chain recombines TRBV4-1 with TRBJ1-1; D call uncertain. The ends were cut back, 4 bases at V and 7 bases at J, with 13 bases in the middle. Germline V gene sequence: CDR1 MGHRA, CDR2 YSYEKL. This CDR3 contains 13 residues. CDR3 loop: CASSRGVSGEAFF. The CDR3 DNA follows: TGCGCCAGCAGCCGAGGCGTGAGCGGTGAAGCTTTCTTT.

The DNA for the CDR3 is TGCGCCAGCGCTAAAGGAGGTTCGTGGGCCTCTGGAAACACCATATATTTT. It is translated as CASAKGGSWASGNTIYF. The rearrangement joins TRBV4-3 to TRBJ1-3; D remains unclear. The germline V and J ends were trimmed by 8 bases and 0 bases, with 20 bases remaining between them. Germline V gives CDR1 LGHNA, CDR2 YSLEER. The CDR3 loop spans 17 amino acids.

J is TRBJ1-4 and V is TRBV6-2 or TRBV6-3; 7 bases match TRBD1. With V trimmed by 5 bases and J by 5 bases, 8 bases remained unmatched. This CDR3 region has 15 residues. The germline V gene has CDR1 MNHEY and CDR2 SVGEGT. CDR3 DNA: TGTGCCAGCAGTCCGACCGGGACAGTCAATGAAAAACTGTTTTTT. Translating gives CASSPTGTVNEKLFF.

The V gene is TRBV6-2 or TRBV6-3, the J gene TRBJ1-5; D possibly corresponds to TRBD1 (6 bases). The germline V and J ends were trimmed by 0 bases and 12 bases, with 15 bases remaining between them. Germline CDR1 MNHEY, CDR2 SVGEGT. The CDR3 totals 14 residues. This CDR3 is CASSYSDGWGLQHF. The DNA of the CDR3 is TGTGCCAGCAGTTACTCGGACGGATGGGGGCTCCAGCATTTT.

The chain uses TRBV7-2 and TRBJ2-5; D tentatively reads TRBD1 or TRBD2 (6 bases each). Germline V lookup: CDR1 SGHTA, CDR2 FQGNSA. Deletions cut 3 bases from V and 4 bases from J, with 12 bases between. CDR3 length: 14 amino acids. The CDR3 protein is CASSFHREAETQYF. CDR3 bases: TGTGCCAGCAGCTTTCACAGGGAGGCAGAGACCCAGTACTTC.